The next 2 T cell receptor beta chains were all read from a single sample in a study of T cells in women clearing cervical HPV infection. The repertoire was sequenced with immunoSEQ multiplex PCR; TCRdb's copy has only in-frame clones and lacks some. This sample contains under 50,000 clones. Input material: blood buffy coat. These receptor sequences come from a woman between 18 and 69 years old with a cervical HPV16 infection that either progressed to CIN3+ or cleared (not recorded which).

Worth noting for this clone: The read terminates 3 residues ahead of where the CDR3 ends, so the germline J gene completes it. V usage is TRBV5-1 and J usage is TRBJ1-2; the D is unclear. CDR1 and CDR2 from the germline V gene are SGHRS and YFSETQ. Trimming took 1 base from V and 4 from J, leaving 5 bases between them. CDR3 size: 12 residues. This CDR3 reads CASSLKVYGYTF. The CDR3 DNA, read in part, is TGCGCCAGCAGCTTGAAGGTCTATGGC.

Note on this clone: The read comes to an end 3 residues before the CDR3 does, leaving the germline J gene to fill in the end. The J gene is TRBJ1-2, the V gene TRBV2; 10 bases fit TRBD1. The CDR3 is 14 amino acids. The V segment lost 4 bases and the J segment 3 bases; nucleotides outside the gene matches: 2. In germline, CDR1 is SNHLY, CDR2 FYNNEI. CDR3 protein: CASSVGTGDYGYTF. The DNA read from the CDR3 is TGTGCCAGCAGTGTTGGGACAGGGGACTATGGC. Filled out from reference TRBV2 and TRBJ1-2, the complete variable domain reads EPEVTQTPSHQVTQMGQEVILRCVPISNHLYFYWYRQILGQKVEFLVSFYNNEISEKSEIFDDQFSVERPDGSNFTLKIRSTKLEDSAMYFCASSVGTGDYGYTFGSGTRLTVV.